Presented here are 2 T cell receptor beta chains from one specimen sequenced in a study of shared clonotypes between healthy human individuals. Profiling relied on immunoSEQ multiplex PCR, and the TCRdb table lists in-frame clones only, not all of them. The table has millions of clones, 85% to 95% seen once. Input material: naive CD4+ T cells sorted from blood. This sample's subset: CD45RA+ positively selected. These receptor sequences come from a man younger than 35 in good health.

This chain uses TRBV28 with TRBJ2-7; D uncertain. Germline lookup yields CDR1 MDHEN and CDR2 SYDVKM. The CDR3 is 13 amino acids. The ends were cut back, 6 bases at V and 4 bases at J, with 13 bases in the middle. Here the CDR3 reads CASSPYRLYEQYF. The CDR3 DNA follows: TGTGCCAGCAGCCCATATCGCCTGTACGAGCAGTACTTC. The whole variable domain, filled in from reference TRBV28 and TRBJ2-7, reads DVKVTQSSRYLVKRTGEKVFLECVQDMDHENMFWYRQDPGLGLRLIYFSYDVKMKEKGDIPEGYSVSREKKERFSLILESASTNQTSMYLCASSPYRLYEQYFGPGTRLTVT.

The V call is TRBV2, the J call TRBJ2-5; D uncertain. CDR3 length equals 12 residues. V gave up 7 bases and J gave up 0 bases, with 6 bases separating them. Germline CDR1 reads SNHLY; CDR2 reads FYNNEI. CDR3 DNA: TGTGCCAGCAAGGTGTACCAAGAGACCCAGTACTTC. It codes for CASKVYQETQYF.